This passage covers 25 T cell receptor beta chains from one sample sequenced in a study of PD-L1 blockade in urothelial cancer (dated by TCRdb to 2016 to 2017). Libraries came from the immunoSEQ multiplex PCR assay. Sourced from immuneACCESS, this table was stored by TCRdb with only in-frame sequences that have V and J called. A share of the clones is absent; for the studies checked, an unresolved V gene accounts for under half, and the remainder has no known explanation. Counted in this sample were tens of thousands of clones; roughly 83% of them appeared once. Clones ranked in the top ten supply 8% to 10% of the sample. Sample: PBMCs, taken around atezolizumab (anti-PD-L1) treatment. These receptors were taken from a man between 65 and 85 years old with urothelial cancer.

The rearrangement links TRBV7-8 to TRBJ2-2, with TRBD2 matching 13 bases. The germline gives CDR1 SGHVS, CDR2 FQNEAQ. Trimming took 4 bases from V and 5 from J; bases not matched to a gene: 4. The CDR3 contains 16 residues. This CDR3 is CASSSPGLAGTGELFF. DNA of the CDR3: TGTGCCAGCAGCTCCCCGGGACTAGCGGGAACCGGGGAGCTGTTTTTT.

The chain has TRBV2 and TRBJ2-5; 7 bases are shared with TRBD1. This CDR3 region has 13 residues. With 8 bases clipped from V and 2 bases from J, the junction kept 5 bases outside the gene matches. The germline V gene has CDR1 SNHLY and CDR2 FYNNEI. CDR3 in amino acids: CASRLGQQETQYF. The CDR3 DNA is TGTGCCAGCCGTCTGGGACAGCAAGAGACCCAGTACTTC. The full variable domain, in which reference TRBV2 and TRBJ2-5 provide the parts outside the CDR3, is EPEVTQTPSHQVTQMGQEVILRCVPISNHLYFYWYRQILGQKVEFLVSFYNNEISEKSEIFDDQFSVERPDGSNFTLKIRSTKLEDSAMYFCASRLGQQETQYFGPGTRLLVL.

V is TRBV19 and J is TRBJ2-3, with TRBD1 as a possible D gene (6 bases). In germline, CDR1 is LNHDA, CDR2 SQIVND (reference sequence). CDR3 length: 17 amino acids. V shed 7 bases and J shed 8 bases, with 28 bases lying between them. CDR3 DNA sequence: TGTGCCAGTAACACCCTCGGCAGCGCCAAAGGGGGAATTACGCAGTATTTT. It codes for CASNTLGSAKGGITQYF. The full variable domain, completed using reference TRBV19 and TRBJ2-3, is DGGITQSPKYLFRKEGQNVTLSCEQNLNHDAMYWYRQDPGQGLRLIYYSQIVNDFQKGDIAEGYSVSREKKESFPLTVTSAQKNPTAFYLCASNTLGSAKGGITQYFGPGTRLTVL.

The V call is TRBV30, the J call TRBJ2-3; D is possibly TRBD2 (5 bases). Germline V gene sequence: CDR1 GTSNPN, CDR2 SVGIG (reference sequence). V was trimmed by 8 bases and J by 2 bases, leaving 20 bases between them. The CDR3 extends over 15 amino acids. This chain's CDR3 is CATRGGLADTDTQYF. CDR3 sequence (DNA): TGTGCCACGAGAGGCGGTCTAGCCGACACAGATACGCAGTATTTT.

The chain couples TRBV5-1 to TRBJ2-5, with 9 bases lining up with TRBD1. J gave up 4 bases and V 4 bases, and 8 bases lay outside the gene matches. CDR1 SGHRS and CDR2 YFSETQ come from the germline V gene. This CDR3 has 15 residues. CDR3: CASSEGQGGGETQYF. The CDR3 DNA follows: TGCGCCAGCAGCGAGGGACAGGGAGGGGGAGAGACCCAGTACTTC.

The chain links TRBV15 to TRBJ2-1; 7 nucleotides align to TRBD2. The germline V gene has CDR1 LNHNV and CDR2 YYDKDF (reference sequence). The CDR3 sequence is 16 residues long. J was trimmed by 6 bases and V by 0 bases; bases with no gene match: 8. This CDR3 reads CATSRDREVASNEQFF. CDR3 DNA: TGTGCCACCAGCAGAGATCGGGAGGTGGCTAGCAATGAGCAGTTCTTC.

The V gene is TRBV2, the J gene TRBJ1-2, with TRBD1 matching 8 bases. This CDR3 is built from 13 residues. J lost 1 base, V lost 6 bases, and 1 base had no gene match. Germline CDR1 reads SNHLY; CDR2 reads FYNNEI. CDR3 loop: CASSDRGNYGYTF. The CDR3 DNA reads as TGTGCCAGCAGCGACAGGGGTAACTATGGCTACACCTTC.

The chain is built from TRBV7-2 and TRBJ2-2; possible D gene TRBD1, 5 bases. CDR1 SGHTA and CDR2 FQGNSA come from the germline V gene. V was clipped by 5 bases and J by 6 bases, with 10 bases between them. The CDR3 has 13 amino acids. The CDR3 spells CASSKQVSGELFF. Written as DNA, the CDR3 is TGTGCCAGCAGCAAACAGGTTTCCGGGGAGCTGTTTTTT.

The rearrangement links TRBV4-1 to TRBJ2-1, with 11 positions matching TRBD2. The trim removed 4 bases at V and 4 bases at J, leaving 6 bases unmatched. The length of the CDR3 is 16 residues. Germline loops: CDR1 MGHRA, CDR2 YSYEKL. The CDR3, as DNA: TGCGCCAGCAGCCGCCCCGGGACTAGCGGATACAATGAGCAGTTCTTC. Its translation is CASSRPGTSGYNEQFF.

This chain uses TRBV5-1 with TRBJ2-1, with 7 bases that match TRBD1. This CDR3 has 16 amino acids. CDR1 and CDR2 (germline): SGHRS, YFSETQ. With 4 bases clipped from V and 2 bases from J, the junction kept 9 bases outside the gene matches. The CDR3 reads CASSPGTALTYNEQFF. Here the CDR3 DNA reads TGCGCCAGCAGCCCGGGGACAGCCCTAACCTACAATGAGCAGTTCTTC.

This clone was seen only a few times. The chain couples TRBV4-2 to TRBJ1-2; tentatively, D is TRBD1 (6 bases). V lost 3 bases and J lost 6, with 20 bases in between. This CDR3 is built from 16 residues. Germline V gives CDR1 LGHNA, CDR2 YNFKEQ. The CDR3 protein is CASSQVLTGTPNGYTF. In nucleotides, the CDR3 is TGTGCCAGCAGCCAGGTGCTCACCGGGACACCGAATGGCTACACCTTC.

The V and J genes are TRBV5-1 and TRBJ2-1; TRBD2 agrees at 12 bases. Germline CDR1 reads SGHRS; CDR2 reads YFSETQ. Unmatched junction bases numbered 7, after V lost 6 bases and J lost 6 bases. The CDR3 length is 15 residues. The CDR3 reads CASTQPSGRANEQFF. The CDR3 DNA reads TGCGCCAGCACCCAACCTAGCGGGAGGGCCAATGAGCAGTTCTTC.

The chain uses TRBV28 and TRBJ1-2, with a weak D call TRBD1 (5 bases). Between the trimmed V and J ends, which lost 4 bases and 4 bases, there was a span of 16 bases. The CDR3 spans 15 residues. Per germline, CDR1 MDHEN and CDR2 SYDVKM. The CDR3 DNA is TGTGCCAGCAGTTCTAGATGGGGGAGGTTCTATGGCTACACCTTC. This translates into CASSSRWGRFYGYTF.

The J gene is TRBJ2-3, the V gene TRBV28; D is possibly TRBD1 (6 bases). The CDR3 is 15 residues long. CDR1 and CDR2 (germline): MDHEN, SYDVKM. Trimming removed 5 bases from V and 2 bases from J, with 14 bases in between. CDR3 protein: CASSAPRGITDTQYF. Here the CDR3 DNA reads TGTGCCAGCAGTGCCCCCAGGGGAATCACAGATACGCAGTATTTT.

In this sample, this clone turned up once. The V gene is TRBV27, the J gene TRBJ2-7; a weak D match, TRBD1 (6 bases). The CDR3 is made up of 14 amino acids. Trimming took off 6 bases at V and 2 bases at J, with 14 bases between the two ends. Germline values: CDR1 MNHEY, CDR2 SMNVEV (reference sequence). The CDR3 loop reads CASSHGGRTYEQYF. The DNA for the CDR3 is TGTGCCAGCAGCCATGGGGGCAGAACCTACGAGCAGTACTTC.

This clone has only one observation. The chain carries TRBV18 and TRBJ2-5; D gene ambiguous. Per germline, CDR1 KGHSH and CDR2 LQKENI. The CDR3 extends over 14 amino acids. The V gene lost 4 bases and the J gene lost 1 base, with 10 bases spanning the gap. CDR3 loop: CASSLRSIQETQYF. The CDR3 coding sequence is TGTGCCAGCTCACTCCGGTCGATCCAAGAGACCCAGTACTTC.

The rearrangement links TRBV5-1 to TRBJ2-7; D is perhaps TRBD1 (5 bases). Trimming removed 4 bases at V and 3 bases at J, with 17 bases between. This CDR3 is built from 15 residues. Germline CDR1 and CDR2: SGHRS and YFSETQ. The CDR3 reads CASSPIIGQDYEQYF. The CDR3 DNA follows: TGCGCCAGCAGCCCGATCATTGGACAAGACTACGAGCAGTACTTC.

V gene TRBV10-1 combines with J gene TRBJ1-1, with a weak D call TRBD1 (5 bases). V was cut by 2 bases and J by 1 base, with 8 bases left in between. This CDR3 comprises 14 residues. Germline CDR1 is WNHNN and CDR2 is SYGVQD (reference sequence). The CDR3 DNA reads as TGCGCCAGCAGTGAGGGGGCCTGGAACACTGAAGCTTTCTTT. It encodes CASSEGAWNTEAFF.

CDR3 loop: CASSPVGGVEDTQYF. The CDR3 coding sequence is TGCGCCAGCAGCCCAGTGGGCGGGGTGGAGGATACGCAGTATTTT. V is TRBV5-1 and J is TRBJ2-3; TRBD2 is a possible D gene (6 bases). V gave up 4 bases and J gave up 6 bases, with 18 bases separating them. The CDR3 spans 15 residues. The germline gives CDR1 SGHRS, CDR2 YFSETQ.

Comments on this clone: This same CDR3 is encoded by further DNA sequences in the sample. The chain uses TRBV5-1 and TRBJ2-7; 7 nucleotides agree with TRBD1. V lost 5 bases to trimming and J lost 2 bases; unmatched junction nucleotides: 4. The CDR3 is made up of 13 amino acids. CDR1 is SGHRS and CDR2 is YFSETQ in the germline V gene. CDR3 in DNA: TGCGCCAGCAGTTTTGGGACAGCCTACGAGCAGTACTTC. Encoded protein: CASSFGTAYEQYF.

The chain combines TRBV5-1 with TRBJ2-1, with 11 bases identical to TRBD1. V was clipped by 2 bases and J by 1 base; unmatched bases: 11. The germline gives CDR1 SGHRS, CDR2 YFSETQ. The CDR3 has 19 residues. Written as DNA, the CDR3 is TGCGCCAGCAGCTTCCGGACAGGGGGCTCATCCTATTCCTACAATGAGCAGTTCTTC. Protein sequence: CASSFRTGGSSYSYNEQFF.

The V gene is TRBV6-1, the J gene TRBJ1-4; D may be TRBD1 (6 bases). Deletions cut 3 bases from V and 4 bases from J, with 9 bases between. Germline loops: CDR1 MNHNS, CDR2 SASEGT. CDR3 size: 14 residues. This chain's CDR3 is CASSDRGDNEKLFF. In nucleotides, the CDR3 is TGTGCCAGCAGTGACAGGGGAGATAATGAAAAACTGTTTTTT.

Only one count was recorded for this clone. This sequence joins TRBV28 and TRBJ2-2; 8 positions match TRBD1. This CDR3 has 17 amino acids. Germline V gives CDR1 MDHEN, CDR2 SYDVKM. V gave up 5 bases and J gave up 1 base; unmatched junction bases: 9. The chain's CDR3 is CASSPNQGAENTGELFF. The CDR3 nucleotides are TGTGCCAGCAGTCCCAATCAGGGGGCGGAGAACACCGGGGAGCTGTTTTTT.

V gene TRBV19 combines with J gene TRBJ2-4; TRBD1 agrees at 9 bases. The J segment lost 4 bases and the V segment lost 6 bases, leaving 7 bases of the junction unmatched. Germline CDR1 and CDR2: LNHDA and SQIVND (reference sequence). The CDR3 extends over 15 amino acids. The CDR3 nucleotides read TGTGCCAGTAGCGGACCGGGACAGGGTAAAAACATTCAGTACTTC. Protein: CASSGPGQGKNIQYF.

This chain connects TRBV11-2 to TRBJ1-1; D remains ambiguous. The V end was cut by 1 base, the J end by 8 bases, with 8 bases between. The CDR3 runs to 12 residues. In germline, CDR1 is SGHAT, CDR2 FQNNGV. The CDR3 here is CASSLVGGEAFF. CDR3 nucleotides: TGTGCCAGCAGCTTAGTTGGCGGAGAAGCTTTCTTT.